This T cell receptor (beta chain) was observed in a study of blood T cell repertoires in COVID-19. In the study overall: Sources were T cells, B-cell-depleted T cells, or PBMCs; the material itself was cDNA or gDNA.

TCRdb keeps only in-frame clones here, not all; method: immunoSEQ multiplex PCR. The table lists 150,000 to 200,000 clones, roughly 80% of them singletons. It was during active infection that Seattle patients were enrolled and then longitudinally followed. The source is a woman older than 75 with COVID-19, enrolled during active disease. The sequencing sample was made of peripheral blood.

The CDR3 protein is CASSPIRDTGELFF. The CDR3 DNA reads TGTGCCAGCTCACCGATAAGAGACACCGGGGAGCTGTTTTTT. The genes are TRBV18 and TRBJ2-2; D not certain. Trimming shortened V by 3 bases and J by 3 bases, and 8 bases separated the two germline ends. Germline V gene lookup returns CDR1 KGHSH and CDR2 LQKENI. The CDR3 contains 14 residues. The whole variable domain, remainder taken from reference TRBV18 and TRBJ2-2, is NAGVMQNPRHLVRRRGQEARLRCSPMKGHSHVYWYRQLPEEGLKFMVYLQKENIIDESGMPKERFSAEFPKEGPSILRIQQVVRGDSAAYFCASSPIRDTGELFFGEGSRLTVL.